This TCR beta chain was captured in a study of cytotoxic CD8 clonotypes in ibrutinib-treated CLL. The wider study: Researchers reported ten to eleven relapsed/refractory and about 15 treatment-naive patients, about 17 of them IGHV unmutated. Study results and caveats: Clonality grew at ibrutinib response; at progression, it decreased back toward baseline.

The CDR3 is 11 residues long. Trimming removed 5 bases from V and 8 bases from J, with 9 bases in between. CDR1 is SEHNR and CDR2 is FQNEAQ in the germline V gene (reference sequence). Points on this clone: Its target is not known.

Libraries were prepared by immunoSEQ multiplex PCR; TCRdb keeps only in-frame clonotypes and omits some of them. The sample yields more than 85,000 clones, around 77% seen once. PBMCs were cryopreserved, and 1.5 to 2.5 micrograms of genomic DNA from them went into TCR beta libraries. The TCR originated in a human donor with chronic lymphocytic leukemia. The sample in question was PBMCs, obtained after 24 months of ibrutinib treatment. The V call is TRBV7-9, the J call TRBJ1-2; no clear D. CDR3 sequence (DNA): TGTGCCAGCAGCGAAGACCTGGGCTACACCTTC. Amino acid sequence: CASSEDLGYTF.